This T cell receptor (beta chain) comes out of a study of T cell repertoires in cytomegalovirus infection. Study overall: CMV infection and matching HLA type were both indicated by public TCR beta signatures. General observations from the study: The ex vivo response was dominated by HLA-C-restricted CMV-specific TCR beta clonotypes. Totalled public TCR beta family frequency picked out people who carried CMV plus the relevant HLA.

This clonotype was seen repeatedly, ten times or more. The target antigen is unknown. MiXCR, run by TCRdb on the reads, gives a single entry per CDR3 protein. The sample includes 480,000 or so distinct CDR3 sequences, about 10% of them seen just once. V was clipped by 0 bases and J by 4 bases; unmatched bases: 6. CDR1 and CDR2 from the germline V gene are MNHEY and SVGAGI. The CDR3 sequence is 16 residues long. The specimen was PBMCs. The V call is TRBV6-5, the J call TRBJ2-5; 9 bases agree with TRBD2. The receptor comes from a human donor in good health (CMV status not recorded). Some clones in this sample may be carry-over from other donors' samples. CDR3 in amino acids: CASSYSSGRFRETQYF. CDR3 bases: TGTGCCAGCAGTTACTCCAGCGGGAGGTTCAGAGAGACCCAGTACTTC.